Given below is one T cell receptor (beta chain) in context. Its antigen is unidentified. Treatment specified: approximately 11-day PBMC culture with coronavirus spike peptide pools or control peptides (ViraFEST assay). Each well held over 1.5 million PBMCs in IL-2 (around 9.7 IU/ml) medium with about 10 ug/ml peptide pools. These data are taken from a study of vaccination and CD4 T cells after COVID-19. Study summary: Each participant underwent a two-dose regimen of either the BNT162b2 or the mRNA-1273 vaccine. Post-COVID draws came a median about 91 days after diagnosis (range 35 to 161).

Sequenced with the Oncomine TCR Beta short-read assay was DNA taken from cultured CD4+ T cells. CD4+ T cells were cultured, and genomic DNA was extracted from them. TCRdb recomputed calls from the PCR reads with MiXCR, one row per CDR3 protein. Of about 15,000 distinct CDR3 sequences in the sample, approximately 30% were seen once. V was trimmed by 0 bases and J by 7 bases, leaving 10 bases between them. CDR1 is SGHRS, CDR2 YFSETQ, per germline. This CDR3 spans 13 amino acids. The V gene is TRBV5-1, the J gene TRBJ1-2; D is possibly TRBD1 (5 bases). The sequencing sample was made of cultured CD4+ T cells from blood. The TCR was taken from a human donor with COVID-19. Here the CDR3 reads CASSLGGGAGYTF. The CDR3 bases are TGCGCCAGCAGCTTGGGCGGCGGGGCTGGCTACACCTTC.